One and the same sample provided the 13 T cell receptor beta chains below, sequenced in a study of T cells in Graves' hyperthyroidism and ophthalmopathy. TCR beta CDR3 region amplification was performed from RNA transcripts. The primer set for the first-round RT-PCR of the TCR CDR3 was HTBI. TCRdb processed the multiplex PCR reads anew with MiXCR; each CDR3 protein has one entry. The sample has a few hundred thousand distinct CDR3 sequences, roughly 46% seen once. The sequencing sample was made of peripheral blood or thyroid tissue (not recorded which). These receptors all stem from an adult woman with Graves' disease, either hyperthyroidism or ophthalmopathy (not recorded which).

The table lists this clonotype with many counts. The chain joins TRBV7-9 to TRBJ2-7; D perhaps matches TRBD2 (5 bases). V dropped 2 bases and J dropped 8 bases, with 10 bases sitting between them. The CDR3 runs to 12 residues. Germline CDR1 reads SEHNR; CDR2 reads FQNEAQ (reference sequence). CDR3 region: CASSLTGNQQYF. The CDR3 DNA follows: TGTGCCAGCAGCTTAACGGGGAACCAGCAGTACTTC.

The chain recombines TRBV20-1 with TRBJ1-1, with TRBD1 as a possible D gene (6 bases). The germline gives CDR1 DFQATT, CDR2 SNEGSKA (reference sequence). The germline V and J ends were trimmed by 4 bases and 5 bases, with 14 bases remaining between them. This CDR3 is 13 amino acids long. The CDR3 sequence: CSATRQERTEAFF. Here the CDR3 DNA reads TGCAGTGCTACCCGACAGGAAAGGACTGAAGCTTTCTTT.

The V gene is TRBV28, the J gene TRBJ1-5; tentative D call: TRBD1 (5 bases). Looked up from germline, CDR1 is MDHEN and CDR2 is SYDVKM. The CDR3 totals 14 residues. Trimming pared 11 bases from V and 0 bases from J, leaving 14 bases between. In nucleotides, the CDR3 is TGTGCCGGGACGACAGCAGATAGCAATCAGCCCCAGCATTTT. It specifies CAGTTADSNQPQHF.

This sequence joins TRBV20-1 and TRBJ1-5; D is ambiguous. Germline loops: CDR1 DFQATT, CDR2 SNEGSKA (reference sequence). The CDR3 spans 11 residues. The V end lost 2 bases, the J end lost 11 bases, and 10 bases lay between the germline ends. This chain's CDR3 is CSARPSRTQHF. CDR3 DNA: TGCAGTGCTAGACCCAGCAGAACCCAGCATTTT.

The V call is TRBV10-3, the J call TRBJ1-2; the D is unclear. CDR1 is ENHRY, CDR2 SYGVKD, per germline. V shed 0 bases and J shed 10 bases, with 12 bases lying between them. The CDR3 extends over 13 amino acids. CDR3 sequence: CAISESSDRVYTF. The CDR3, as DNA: TGTGCCATCAGTGAGTCGAGTGATCGGGTCTACACCTTC.

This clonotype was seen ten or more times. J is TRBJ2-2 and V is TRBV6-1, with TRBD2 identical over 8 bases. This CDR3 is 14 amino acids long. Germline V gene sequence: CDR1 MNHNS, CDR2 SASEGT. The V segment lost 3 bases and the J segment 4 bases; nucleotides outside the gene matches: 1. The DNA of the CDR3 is TGTGCCAGCAGTGAGGGGACTAGCACCGGGGAGCTGTTTTTT. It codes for CASSEGTSTGELFF.

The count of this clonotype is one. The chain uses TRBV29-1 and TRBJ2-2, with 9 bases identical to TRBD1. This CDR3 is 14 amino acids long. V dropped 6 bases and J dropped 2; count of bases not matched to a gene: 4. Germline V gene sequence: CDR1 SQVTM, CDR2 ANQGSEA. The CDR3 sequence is CSVIQGANTGELFF. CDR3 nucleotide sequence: TGCAGCGTGATACAGGGGGCAAACACCGGGGAGCTGTTTTTT.

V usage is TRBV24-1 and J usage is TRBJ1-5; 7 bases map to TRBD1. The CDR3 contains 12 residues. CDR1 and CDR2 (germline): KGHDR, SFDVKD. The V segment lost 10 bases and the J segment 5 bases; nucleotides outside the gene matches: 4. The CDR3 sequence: CATGTEDQPQHF. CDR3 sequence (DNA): TGTGCCACTGGGACAGAAGATCAGCCCCAGCATTTT.

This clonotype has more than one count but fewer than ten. Here the CDR3 reads CASSEETGRMETQYF. The CDR3 coding sequence is TGTGCCAGTAGTGAGGAGACAGGGAGAATGGAGACCCAGTACTTC. The V gene is TRBV19, the J gene TRBJ2-5, with 7 positions matching TRBD1. Germline trimming cut 5 bases from V and 5 bases from J; bases unmatched to any gene: 11. The CDR3 totals 15 residues. Germline CDR1 LNHDA, CDR2 SQIVND (reference sequence). The full variable domain, completed using reference TRBV19 and TRBJ2-5, is DGGITQSPKYLFRKEGQNVTLSCEQNLNHDAMYWYRQDPGQGLRLIYYSQIVNDFQKGDIAEGYSVSREKKESFPLTVTSAQKNPTAFYLCASSEETGRMETQYFGPGTRLLVL.

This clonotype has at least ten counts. The CDR3 nucleotides read TGTGCCAGCAGCTTATTGGGGGGCCTGGAGACCCAGTACTTC. Encoded protein: CASSLLGGLETQYF. The chain combines TRBV7-9 with TRBJ2-5; D may correspond to TRBD1 or TRBD2 (6 bases each). CDR3 length: 14 residues. CDR1 and CDR2 from the germline V gene are SEHNR and FQNEAQ (reference sequence). V lost 2 bases and J lost 5, with 12 bases in between.

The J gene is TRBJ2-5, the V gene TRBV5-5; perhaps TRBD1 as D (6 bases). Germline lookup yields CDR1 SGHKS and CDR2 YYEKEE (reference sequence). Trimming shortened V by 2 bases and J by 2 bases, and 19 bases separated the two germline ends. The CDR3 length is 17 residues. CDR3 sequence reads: CASSFTGSDKRQETQYF. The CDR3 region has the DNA TGTGCCAGCAGCTTTACAGGGTCTGACAAGCGGCAAGAGACCCAGTACTTC.

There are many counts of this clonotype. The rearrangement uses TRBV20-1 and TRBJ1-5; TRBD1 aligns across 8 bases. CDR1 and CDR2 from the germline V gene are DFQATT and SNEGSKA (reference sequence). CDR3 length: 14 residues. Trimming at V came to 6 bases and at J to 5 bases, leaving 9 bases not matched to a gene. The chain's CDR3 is CSAPTGDEYQPQHF. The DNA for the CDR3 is TGCAGTGCGCCGACAGGGGATGAATATCAGCCCCAGCATTTT.

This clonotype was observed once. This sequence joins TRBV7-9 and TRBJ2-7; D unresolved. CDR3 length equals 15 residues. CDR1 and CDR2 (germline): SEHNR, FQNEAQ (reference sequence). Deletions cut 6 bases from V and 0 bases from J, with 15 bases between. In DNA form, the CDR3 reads TGTGCCAGCAGTTTTATCTCGGATTCCTCCTACGAGCAGTACTTC. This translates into CASSFISDSSYEQYF.